Below, 28 T cell receptor beta chains from the same sample are listed, as sequenced in a study of T cell repertoires in cytomegalovirus infection. TCRdb re-called the reads with MiXCR, one entry per CDR3 protein. The sample yields 200,000 to 300,000 distinct CDR3 sequences, 9.1% seen once. Material for sequencing was PBMCs. These TCRs come from a human donor in good health (CMV status not recorded). Some clones in this sample may be carry-over from other donors' samples.

The genes are TRBV7-2 and TRBJ1-1, with a tentative D call TRBD1 (6 bases). The CDR3 has 14 residues. Trimming took off 5 bases at V and 3 bases at J, with 13 bases between the two ends. From germline, CDR1 is SGHTA and CDR2 FQGNSA. The DNA for the CDR3 is TGTGCCAGCAGCGTCCTCAAGGGGGACACTGAAGCTTTCTTT. Translated, it gives CASSVLKGDTEAFF.

This clonotype came up a few times. The V call is TRBV20-1, the J call TRBJ2-1; D remains unclear. The CDR3 covers 14 residues. In germline, CDR1 is DFQATT, CDR2 SNEGSKA (reference sequence). Deletions cut 1 base from V and 6 bases from J, with 13 bases between. CDR3 DNA: TGCAGTGCTAGAGCCCAGCTAAGGGTCAATGAGCAGTTCTTC. Amino acid sequence: CSARAQLRVNEQFF.

V is TRBV7-8 and J is TRBJ1-5; TRBD1 is a possible D gene (6 bases). The ends were cut back, 4 bases at V and 0 bases at J, with 10 bases in the middle. Germline-derived CDR1 and CDR2 are SGHVS and FQNEAQ. The CDR3 covers 15 residues. CDR3 loop: CASSWGGNSNQPQHF. As DNA, the CDR3 is TGTGCCAGCAGCTGGGGGGGCAATAGCAATCAGCCCCAGCATTTT.

This clonotype was seen ten or more times. V usage is TRBV28 and J usage is TRBJ2-4, with 12 bases lining up with TRBD1. V gave up 6 bases and J gave up 1 base; unmatched junction bases: 10. The CDR3 is 18 residues long. The germline CDR1 and CDR2 sequences are MDHEN and SYDVKM. In DNA, the CDR3 is TGTGCCAGCAGGGCTGGGACAGGGGGCGCAAGGGCCAAAAACATTCAGTACTTC. Translation gives CASRAGTGGARAKNIQYF.

This clonotype was observed at least ten times. The V call is TRBV12-5, the J call TRBJ1-4, with D unclear. The ends were cut back, 3 bases at V and 7 bases at J, with 12 bases in the middle. Per germline, CDR1 LGHNT and CDR2 FRNRAP. The CDR3 is made up of 14 amino acids. The CDR3 DNA reads as TGTGCTAGTGGTTTCGGTTCCCCGATTGAAAAACTGTTTTTT. Translation: CASGFGSPIEKLFF. Full variable domain (rest looked up from reference TRBV12-5 and TRBJ1-4): DARVTQTPRHKVTEMGQEVTMRCQPILGHNTVFWYRQTMMQGLELLAYFRNRAPLDDSGMPKDRFSAEMPDATLATLKIQPSEPRDSAVYFCASGFGSPIEKLFFGSGTQLSVL.

The chain links TRBV25-1 to TRBJ2-7, with D unclear. This CDR3 contains 14 residues. V was shortened by 0 bases and J by 5 bases, with 11 bases between the two germline ends. From germline, CDR1 is MGHDK and CDR2 SYGVNS. CDR3 nucleotide sequence: TGTGCCAGCAGTGAATATCCTTTAAAGGACGAGCAGTACTTC. Protein product: CASSEYPLKDEQYF.

This clonotype was observed a few times. The chain employs TRBV7-9 and TRBJ1-2; 7 nucleotides match TRBD1. The CDR3 totals 13 residues. CDR1 and CDR2 from the germline V gene are SEHNR and FQNEAQ (reference sequence). Trimming at V came to 5 bases and at J to 7 bases, leaving 7 bases not matched to a gene. CDR3 in amino acids: CASSVQGRSGYTF. For the CDR3, the DNA is TGTGCCAGCAGCGTACAGGGGCGGAGTGGCTACACCTTC.

This clonotype was observed at least ten times. The V gene is TRBV7-2, the J gene TRBJ1-1; D is unclear. Looked up from germline, CDR1 is SGHTA and CDR2 is FQGNSA. Trimming removed 6 bases at V and 5 bases at J, with 13 bases between. The CDR3 length is 13 residues. CDR3 sequence reads: CASRQGMWTEAFF. CDR3 coding DNA: TGTGCCAGCAGACAAGGGATGTGGACTGAAGCTTTCTTT.

This clonotype appeared many times. The rearrangement links TRBV6-1 to TRBJ1-1; TRBD1 agrees at 7 bases. The CDR3 covers 16 residues. The germline V gene encodes CDR1 MNHNS and CDR2 SASEGT. The trim removed 6 bases at V and 1 base at J, leaving 11 bases unmatched. The CDR3 DNA is TGTGCCAGCAGCCGCCACGTATGGACAGGGAACACTGAAGCTTTCTTT. This codes for CASSRHVWTGNTEAFF.

Ten or more counts support this clonotype. This chain connects TRBV12-3 or TRBV12-4 to TRBJ2-3; 7 positions agree with TRBD1. The CDR3 has 13 residues. V gave up 4 bases and J gave up 8 bases; unmatched junction bases: 6. The CDR3 reads CASSSGGALTQYF. The CDR3 region has the DNA TGTGCCAGCAGTTCAGGGGGAGCCCTTACGCAGTATTTT.

This clonotype was seen at least ten times. The V and J genes are TRBV27 and TRBJ1-4; D perhaps matches TRBD1 (6 bases). The V gene's germline CDR1 is MNHEY and CDR2 SMNVEV (reference sequence). CDR3 length equals 15 residues. With 4 bases removed from V and 8 bases from J, the gap between germline ends came to 17 bases. As DNA, the CDR3 is TGTGCCAGCAGTTCGTTCGGGGGCGGTATGGAAAAACTGTTTTTT. It is translated as CASSSFGGGMEKLFF.

The sample holds a few counts of this clonotype. The genes are TRBV11-2 and TRBJ1-5; a possible D gene is TRBD1 (5 bases). The V gene's germline CDR1 is SGHAT and CDR2 FQNNGV. V lost 5 bases, J lost 6 bases, and 17 bases lay in between. CDR3 size: 15 residues. The CDR3 DNA reads TGTGCCAGCAGCGGAGGGACGGCTCCCCGTCAGCCCCAGCATTTT. It encodes CASSGGTAPRQPQHF.

This clonotype has ten or more counts. The chain links TRBV19 to TRBJ1-5; 8 positions agree with TRBD1. CDR3 length: 15 amino acids. Germline-derived CDR1 and CDR2 are LNHDA and SQIVND (reference sequence). V was pared by 6 bases and J by 4 bases, with 8 bases of the junction left unmatched. CDR3 loop: CASRPGQAHNQPQHF. The CDR3 DNA reads as TGTGCCAGTAGACCGGGACAGGCACATAATCAGCCCCAGCATTTT.

There are many counts of this clonotype. The chain combines TRBV28 with TRBJ2-1; TRBD2 agrees at 14 bases. The CDR3 runs to 16 residues. Germline V gene data show CDR1 as MDHEN and CDR2 as SYDVKM. The J segment lost 5 bases and the V segment lost 6 bases, leaving 6 bases of the junction unmatched. CDR3 nucleotides: TGTGCCAGCAGCCCTCGGACTAGCGGGGGGCACAATGAGCAGTTCTTC. Translated, it gives CASSPRTSGGHNEQFF.

This clonotype has at least ten counts. The genes are TRBV20-1 and TRBJ1-6; 7 nucleotides line up with TRBD1. Germline V gene sequence: CDR1 DFQATT, CDR2 SNEGSKA (reference sequence). The V gene end was trimmed by 4 bases and the J gene end by 4 bases; junction bases not matched to a gene: 10. The CDR3 extends over 16 amino acids. Here the CDR3 DNA reads TGCAGTGCTAAGTTCGGCAGGGGGTCTTATAATTCACCCCTCCACTTT. It translates to CSAKFGRGSYNSPLHF.

This clonotype was seen ten or more times. This sequence joins TRBV7-2 and TRBJ2-4, with D maybe TRBD1 (5 bases). The CDR3 totals 15 residues. In germline, CDR1 is SGHTA, CDR2 FQGNSA. Trimming cost V 5 bases and J 0 bases, with 11 bases left between them. CDR3 DNA: TGTGCCAGCAGCCGGACACGTATAGCCAAAAACATTCAGTACTTC. It codes for CASSRTRIAKNIQYF.

This clonotype appeared a few times. The chain carries TRBV11-2 and TRBJ2-5; tentative D call: TRBD2 (7 bases). CDR3 size: 13 residues. The V end was cut by 9 bases, the J end by 2 bases, with 13 bases between. Germline CDR1 is SGHAT and CDR2 is FQNNGV. CDR3 residues: CASGGGLQETQYF. CDR3 coding DNA: TGTGCCAGTGGAGGGGGACTACAAGAGACCCAGTACTTC.

Ten or more counts support this clonotype. The chain employs TRBV12-3 or TRBV12-4 and TRBJ2-7; D remains unclear. Trimming pared 4 bases from V and 0 bases from J, leaving 13 bases between. The length of the CDR3 is 15 residues. The CDR3 region has the DNA TGTGCCAGCAGTTCACCCGAAAGGAGCTCCTACGAGCAGTACTTC. Translated, it gives CASSSPERSSYEQYF.

The chain links TRBV20-1 to TRBJ2-1, with no clear D. CDR3 length: 13 amino acids. Trimming pared 5 bases from V and 5 bases from J, leaving 13 bases between. Germline CDR1 is DFQATT and CDR2 is SNEGSKA (reference sequence). In DNA form, the CDR3 reads TGCAGTGCTGAGTTGTCTTTGAACAATGAGCAGTTCTTC. It is translated as CSAELSLNNEQFF.

The chain is built from TRBV25-1 and TRBJ2-3; either TRBD1 or TRBD2 may fit D (5 bases each). The CDR3 extends over 12 amino acids. CDR1 is MGHDK, CDR2 SYGVNS, per germline. V was pared by 10 bases and J by 3 bases, with 11 bases between. CDR3 protein: CAIQGVTDTQYF. The CDR3 DNA reads as TGTGCCATCCAGGGAGTTACAGATACGCAGTATTTT.

This clonotype occurred many times. The V gene is TRBV7-2, the J gene TRBJ2-5; D may be TRBD2 (6 bases). This CDR3 contains 14 residues. The germline CDR1 and CDR2 sequences are SGHTA and FQGNSA. Trimming took off 5 bases at V and 2 bases at J, with 12 bases between the two ends. In DNA form, the CDR3 reads TGTGCCAGCAGCCCAAACCGGGGGCAAGAGACCCAGTACTTC. Translating it yields CASSPNRGQETQYF.

This clonotype was recorded at least ten times. The genes are TRBV7-2 and TRBJ2-1; D gene uncertain. The germline gives CDR1 SGHTA, CDR2 FQGNSA. V lost 1 base to trimming and J lost 4 bases, with 5 bases between them. The CDR3 contains 13 residues. As DNA, the CDR3 is TGTGCCAGCAGCTTAGAGCAGTACAATGAGCAGTTCTTC. Residues: CASSLEQYNEQFF. The full variable domain, completed using reference TRBV7-2 and TRBJ2-1, is GAGVSQSPSNKVTEKGKDVELRCDPISGHTALYWYRQSLGQGLEFLIYFQGNSAPDKSGLPSDRFSAERTGGSVSTLTIQRTQQEDSAVYLCASSLEQYNEQFFGPGTRLTVL.

This clonotype was seen ten or more times. The rearrangement links TRBV7-9 to TRBJ2-7; TRBD1 matches 8 bases. This CDR3 is 13 amino acids long. The V segment lost 4 bases and the J segment 5 bases; nucleotides outside the gene matches: 4. CDR1 and CDR2 from the germline V gene are SEHNR and FQNEAQ (reference sequence). This chain's CDR3 is CASSSGGSDEQYF. The CDR3 DNA reads as TGTGCCAGCAGCTCAGGGGGCTCGGACGAGCAGTACTTC.

In its sample, this clonotype was seen many times. V is TRBV7-2 and J is TRBJ1-5; D is uncertain. CDR3 length: 12 amino acids. In germline, CDR1 is SGHTA, CDR2 FQGNSA. The V gene lost 3 bases and the J gene lost 7 bases, with 7 bases spanning the gap. CDR3 protein: CASSFSNQPQHF. The CDR3 DNA is TGTGCCAGCAGCTTCTCGAACCAGCCCCAGCATTTT.

This clonotype was observed many times. The chain combines TRBV7-9 with TRBJ2-1, with D possibly being TRBD1 (5 bases). CDR1 and CDR2 from the germline V gene are SEHNR and FQNEAQ (reference sequence). Trimming left V 5 bases short and J 5 bases short, with 10 bases between. This CDR3 has 13 amino acids. CDR3 nucleotides: TGTGCCAGCAGCCCCCCCAGGGACAATGAGCAGTTCTTC. This translates into CASSPPRDNEQFF.

This clonotype was found a few times. J is TRBJ2-5 and V is TRBV7-2, with D tentatively TRBD1 (6 bases). Germline loops: CDR1 SGHTA, CDR2 FQGNSA. Trimming shortened V by 5 bases and J by 6 bases, and 13 bases separated the two germline ends. The CDR3 sequence is 13 residues long. The CDR3 DNA is TGTGCCAGCAGCGTTACAGGGCGCCAGACCCAGTACTTC. Amino acid sequence: CASSVTGRQTQYF. Together with reference TRBV7-2 and TRBJ2-5, the CDR3 gives the full variable domain: GAGVSQSPSNKVTEKGKDVELRCDPISGHTALYWYRQSLGQGLEFLIYFQGNSAPDKSGLPSDRFSAERTGGSVSTLTIQRTQQEDSAVYLCASSVTGRQTQYFGPGTRLLVL.

This clonotype was counted ten times or more. The rearrangement uses TRBV5-8 and TRBJ2-3; no clear D. V dropped 3 bases and J dropped 2 bases, with 7 bases sitting between them. There are 13 residues in the CDR3. Germline CDR1 is SGHTS and CDR2 is YDEGEE. CDR3 DNA sequence: TGTGCCAGCAGCTCGACCTACACAGATACGCAGTATTTT. This encodes CASSSTYTDTQYF. Full variable domain (missing parts from reference TRBV5-8 and TRBJ2-3): EAGVTQSPTHLIKTRGQQATLRCSPISGHTSVYWYQQALGLGLQFLLWYDEGEERNRGNFPPRFSGRQFPNYSSELNVNALELEDSALYLCASSSTYTDTQYFGPGTRLTVL.

This clonotype was counted between two and nine times. This chain uses TRBV6-2 or TRBV6-3 with TRBJ1-1; no clear D gene. The CDR3 contains 11 residues. Germline V CDR1 and CDR2: MNHEY, SVGEGT. V dropped 8 bases and J dropped 3 bases, with 7 bases sitting between them. The CDR3 protein is CASGSYTEAFF. CDR3 DNA: TGTGCCAGCGGAAGTTACACTGAAGCTTTCTTT.